These 7 T cell receptor beta chains originate from one sample sequenced in a study of T cell repertoires in cytomegalovirus infection. MiXCR, run by TCRdb on the reads, gives a single entry per CDR3 protein. Among nearly 700,000 distinct CDR3 sequences listed, around 30% were seen once. What these receptors recognize is not known. Sequencing was performed on cultured PBMCs, taken from culture after CMV antigen stimulation. All receptors come from a human donor in good health (CMV status not recorded). Some clones in this sample may be carry-over from other donors' samples.

The chain carries TRBV14 and TRBJ2-4; D gene ambiguous. V was cut by 1 base and J by 0 bases, with 10 bases left in between. CDR3 length: 16 amino acids. Per the germline V gene, CDR1 is SGHDN and CDR2 is FVKESK. The CDR3: CASSQGPELAKNIQYF. CDR3 in DNA: TGTGCCAGCAGCCAAGGCCCGGAATTAGCCAAAAACATTCAGTACTTC.

The J gene is TRBJ1-1, the V gene TRBV7-6; TRBD1 aligns across 8 bases. The CDR3 is 13 residues long. CDR1 and CDR2 (germline): SGHVS, FNYEAQ. Losses at the gene ends were 5 bases for V and 7 bases for J; bases not matched to a gene: 6. The CDR3 region has the DNA TGTGCCAGCAGCCTACAGGGGGTGAATGAAGCTTTCTTT. Protein product: CASSLQGVNEAFF.

A few counts support this clonotype. This chain connects TRBV19 to TRBJ1-2; no clear D gene. This CDR3 has 13 residues. V lost 3 bases and J 2 bases, leaving 7 bases between the germline ends. CDR1 is LNHDA and CDR2 is SQIVND in the germline V gene (reference sequence). CDR3: CASSIPPNYGYTF. The CDR3 DNA reads TGTGCCAGTAGTATTCCACCAAACTATGGCTACACCTTC.

The chain carries TRBV7-6 and TRBJ2-7; TRBD1 agrees at 8 bases. The V and J ends lost 4 bases and 3 bases, in that order; junction bases with no gene match: 5. The CDR3 sequence is 14 residues long. Germline values: CDR1 SGHVS, CDR2 FNYEAQ. The CDR3 sequence: CASSSGQGVYEQYF. CDR3 in DNA: TGTGCCAGCAGCTCCGGACAGGGCGTCTACGAGCAGTACTTC.

This clonotype has more than one count but fewer than ten. J is TRBJ1-1 and V is TRBV7-2, with D possibly matching TRBD1 (5 bases). CDR1 SGHTA and CDR2 FQGNSA come from the germline V gene. The CDR3 runs 14 residues. Deletions cut 1 base from V and 10 bases from J, with 16 bases between. CDR3 region: CASSLVNGGGGAFF. The CDR3 DNA is TGTGCCAGCAGCTTAGTCAACGGGGGAGGAGGAGCTTTCTTT.

This chain uses TRBV6-1 with TRBJ1-6; D unclear. CDR1 MNHNS and CDR2 SASEGT come from the germline V gene. Trimming pared 7 bases from V and 8 bases from J, leaving 15 bases between. This CDR3 spans 14 amino acids. The CDR3 bases are TGTGCCAGCATGCTACACCCTCGGGATTCACCCCTCCACTTT. Translation gives CASMLHPRDSPLHF.

This clonotype was seen more than once but under ten times. The genes are TRBV27 and TRBJ2-1; D not certain. The CDR3 has 14 residues. Germline CDR1 reads MNHEY; CDR2 reads SMNVEV (reference sequence). Trimming took off 3 bases at V and 2 bases at J, with 8 bases between the two ends. In DNA form, the CDR3 reads TGTGCCAGCAGTTTTGGGCAGGCCTACAATGAGCAGTTCTTC. Amino acid sequence: CASSFGQAYNEQFF.